This TCR beta chain stems from a study of shared clonotypes between healthy human individuals. Study-wide background: Three CD4 naive, three CD4 memory, two CD8 naive and one CD8 memory plate were used per donor.

Clones were read by immunoSEQ multiplex PCR, and TCRdb kept only the in-frame ones, dropping some. The table includes approximately 740,000 clones, 74% detected once. Concerning this clone itself: Its antigen is undetermined.

Study-level findings and limits: The represented genetic and exposure-history diversity was limited by the small number of donors.

V lost 5 bases, J lost 2 bases, and 2 bases stayed unmatched. CDR1 is SGHTA and CDR2 is FQGNSA in the germline V gene. The CDR3 loop spans 15 amino acids. Specimen: memory CD4+ T cells sorted from blood. Subset denoted: CD45RA-negative fraction. This clonotype was obtained from a woman between 25 and 40 years old in good health. The chain links TRBV7-2 to TRBJ2-7, with 14 bases aligning to TRBD2. CDR3 DNA sequence: TGTGCCAGCAGCGGGGGACTAGCGGGGGCCTACGAGCAGTACTTC. It is translated as CASSGGLAGAYEQYF.